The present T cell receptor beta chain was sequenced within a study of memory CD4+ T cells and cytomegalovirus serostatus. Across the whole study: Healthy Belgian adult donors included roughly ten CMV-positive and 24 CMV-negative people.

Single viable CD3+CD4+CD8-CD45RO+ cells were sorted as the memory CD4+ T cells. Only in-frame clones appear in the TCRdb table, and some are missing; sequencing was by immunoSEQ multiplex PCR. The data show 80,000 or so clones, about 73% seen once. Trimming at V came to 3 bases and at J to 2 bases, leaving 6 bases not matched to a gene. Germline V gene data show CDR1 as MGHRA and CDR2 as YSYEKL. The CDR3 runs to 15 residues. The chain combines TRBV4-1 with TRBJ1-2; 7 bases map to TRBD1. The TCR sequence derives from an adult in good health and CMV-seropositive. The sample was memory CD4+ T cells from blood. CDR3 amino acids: CASSQGDSRNYGYTF. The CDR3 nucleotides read TGCGCCAGCAGCCAGGGGGACAGCCGAAACTATGGCTACACCTTC.